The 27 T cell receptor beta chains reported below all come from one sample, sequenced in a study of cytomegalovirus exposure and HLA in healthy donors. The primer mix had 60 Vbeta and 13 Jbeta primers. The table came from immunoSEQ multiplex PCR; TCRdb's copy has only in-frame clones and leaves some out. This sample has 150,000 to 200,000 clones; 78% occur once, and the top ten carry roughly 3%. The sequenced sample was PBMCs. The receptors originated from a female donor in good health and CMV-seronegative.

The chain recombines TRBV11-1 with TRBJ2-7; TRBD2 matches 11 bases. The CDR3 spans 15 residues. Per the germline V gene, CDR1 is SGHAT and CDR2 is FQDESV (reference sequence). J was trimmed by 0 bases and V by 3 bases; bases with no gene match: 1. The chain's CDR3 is CASSFSGGASYEQYF. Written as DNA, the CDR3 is TGTGCCAGCAGCTTTAGCGGGGGGGCCTCCTACGAGCAGTACTTC.

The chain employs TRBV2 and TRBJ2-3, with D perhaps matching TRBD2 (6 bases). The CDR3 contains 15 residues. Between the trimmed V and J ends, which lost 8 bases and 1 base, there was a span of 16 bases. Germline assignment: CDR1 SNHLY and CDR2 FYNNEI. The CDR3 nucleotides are TGTGCCAGCGCAAAGGAGGGTGGCCGCACAGATACGCAGTATTTT. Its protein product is CASAKEGGRTDTQYF.

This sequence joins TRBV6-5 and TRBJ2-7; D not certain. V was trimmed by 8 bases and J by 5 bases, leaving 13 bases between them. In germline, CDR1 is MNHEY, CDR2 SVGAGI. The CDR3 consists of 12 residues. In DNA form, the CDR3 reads TGTGCCAGCGAACCCGTCCAGGACGAGCAGTACTTC. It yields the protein CASEPVQDEQYF.

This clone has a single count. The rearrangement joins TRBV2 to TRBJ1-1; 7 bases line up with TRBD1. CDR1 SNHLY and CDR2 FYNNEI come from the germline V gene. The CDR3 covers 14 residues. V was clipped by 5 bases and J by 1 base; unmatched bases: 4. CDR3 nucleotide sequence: TGTGCCAGCAGTAAGACAGGGCAGAACACTGAAGCTTTCTTT. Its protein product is CASSKTGQNTEAFF.

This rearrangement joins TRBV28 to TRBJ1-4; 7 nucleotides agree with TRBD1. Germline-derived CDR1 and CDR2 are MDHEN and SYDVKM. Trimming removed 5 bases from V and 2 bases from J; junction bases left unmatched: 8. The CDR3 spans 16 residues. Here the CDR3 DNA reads TGTGCCAGCAGTCCGGGAGGGGGCGCTACTAATGAAAAACTGTTTTTT. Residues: CASSPGGGATNEKLFF.

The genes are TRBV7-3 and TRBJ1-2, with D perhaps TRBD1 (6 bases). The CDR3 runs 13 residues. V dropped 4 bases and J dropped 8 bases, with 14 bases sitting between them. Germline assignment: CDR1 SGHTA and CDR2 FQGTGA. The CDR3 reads CASSSRGGGGYTF. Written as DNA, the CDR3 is TGTGCCAGCAGCTCCAGGGGAGGGGGAGGCTACACCTTC.

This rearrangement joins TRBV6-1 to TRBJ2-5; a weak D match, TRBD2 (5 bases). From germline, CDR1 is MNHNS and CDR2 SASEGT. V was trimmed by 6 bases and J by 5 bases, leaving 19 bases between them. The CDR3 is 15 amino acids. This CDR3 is CASRNGAIERETQYF. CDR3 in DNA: TGTGCCAGCAGAAACGGAGCCATCGAGCGGGAGACCCAGTACTTC.

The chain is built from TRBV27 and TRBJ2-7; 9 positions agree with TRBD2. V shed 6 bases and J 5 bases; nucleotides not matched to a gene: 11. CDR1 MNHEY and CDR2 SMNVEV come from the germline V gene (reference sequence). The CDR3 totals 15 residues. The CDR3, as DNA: TGTGCCAGCAGACCCGGGGGTAGCGGGAGTAACGAGCAGTACTTC. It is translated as CASRPGGSGSNEQYF.

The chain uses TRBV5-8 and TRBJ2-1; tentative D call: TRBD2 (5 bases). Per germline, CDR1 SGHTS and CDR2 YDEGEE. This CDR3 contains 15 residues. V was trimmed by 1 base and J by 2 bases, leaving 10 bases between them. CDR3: CASSLMMGAYNEQFF. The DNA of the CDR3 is TGTGCCAGCAGCTTGATGATGGGAGCCTACAATGAGCAGTTCTTC.

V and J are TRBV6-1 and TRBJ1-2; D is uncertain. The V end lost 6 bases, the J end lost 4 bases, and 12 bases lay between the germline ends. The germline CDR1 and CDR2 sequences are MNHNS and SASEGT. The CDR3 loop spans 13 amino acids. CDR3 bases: TGTGCCAGCAGCTCGACGGGAAGCTATGGCTACACCTTC. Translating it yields CASSSTGSYGYTF.

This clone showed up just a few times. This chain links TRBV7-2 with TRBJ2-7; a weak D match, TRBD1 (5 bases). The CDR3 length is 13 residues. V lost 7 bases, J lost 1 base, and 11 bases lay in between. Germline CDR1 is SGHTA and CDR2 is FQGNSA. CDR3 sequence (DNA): TGTGCCAGCACCCAGGGTACATCCTACGAGCAGTACTTC. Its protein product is CASTQGTSYEQYF. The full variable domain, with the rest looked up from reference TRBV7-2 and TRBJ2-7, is GAGVSQSPSNKVTEKGKDVELRCDPISGHTALYWYRQSLGQGLEFLIYFQGNSAPDKSGLPSDRFSAERTGGSVSTLTIQRTQQEDSAVYLCASTQGTSYEQYFGPGTRLTVT.

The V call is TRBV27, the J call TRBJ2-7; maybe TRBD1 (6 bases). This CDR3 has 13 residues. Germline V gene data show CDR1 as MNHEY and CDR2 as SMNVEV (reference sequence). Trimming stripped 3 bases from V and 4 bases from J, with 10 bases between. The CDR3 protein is CASSFGTTYEQYF. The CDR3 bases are TGTGCCAGCAGTTTTGGGACAACTTACGAGCAGTACTTC.

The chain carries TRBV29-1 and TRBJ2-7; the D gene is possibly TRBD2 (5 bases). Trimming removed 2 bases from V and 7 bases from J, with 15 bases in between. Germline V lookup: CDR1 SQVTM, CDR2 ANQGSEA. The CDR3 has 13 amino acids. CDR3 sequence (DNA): TGCAGCGTTGAACCTACGGTCACGGGGGAGCAGTACTTC. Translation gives CSVEPTVTGEQYF.

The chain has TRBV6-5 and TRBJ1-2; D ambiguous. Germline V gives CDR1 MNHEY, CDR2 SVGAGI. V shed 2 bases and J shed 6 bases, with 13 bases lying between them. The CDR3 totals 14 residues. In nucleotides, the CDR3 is TGTGCCAGCAGTTACGAGGGTTCAAGGCATGGCTACACCTTC. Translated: CASSYEGSRHGYTF.

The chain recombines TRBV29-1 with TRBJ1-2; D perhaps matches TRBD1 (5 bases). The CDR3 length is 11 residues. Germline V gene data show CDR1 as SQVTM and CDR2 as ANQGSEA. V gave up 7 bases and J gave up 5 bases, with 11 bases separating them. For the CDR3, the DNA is TGCAGCGGGGGGGACGGGTATGGCTACACCTTC. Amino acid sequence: CSGGDGYGYTF.

CDR3 sequence (DNA): TGTGCCAGCGGCTCCGGGACTTCCCACCGGCTGTCCTACGAGCAGTACTTC. Its translation is CASGSGTSHRLSYEQYF. V usage is TRBV2 and J usage is TRBJ2-5, with a tentative D call TRBD2 (6 bases). The closer fit of TRBJ2-7 to the DNA end suggests the J call may be wrong. CDR1 SNHLY and CDR2 FYNNEI come from the germline V gene. This CDR3 has 17 amino acids.

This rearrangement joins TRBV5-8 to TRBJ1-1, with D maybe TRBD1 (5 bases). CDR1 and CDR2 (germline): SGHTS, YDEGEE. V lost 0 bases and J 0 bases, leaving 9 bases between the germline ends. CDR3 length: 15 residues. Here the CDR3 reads CASSLGDSLNTEAFF. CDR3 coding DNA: TGTGCCAGCAGCTTGGGGGACTCTTTGAACACTGAAGCTTTCTTT. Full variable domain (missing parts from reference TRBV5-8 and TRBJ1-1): EAGVTQSPTHLIKTRGQQATLRCSPISGHTSVYWYQQALGLGLQFLLWYDEGEERNRGNFPPRFSGRQFPNYSSELNVNALELEDSALYLCASSLGDSLNTEAFFGQGTRLTVV.

CDR3 loop: CASSLKNLGQDNNSPLHF. The CDR3 DNA is TGTGCCAGCAGTCTAAAGAATCTGGGGCAGGATAATAATTCACCCCTCCACTTT. J is TRBJ1-6 and V is TRBV7-9, with D perhaps TRBD1 (5 bases). Trimming took 6 bases from V and 5 from J, leaving 23 bases between them. CDR3 length equals 18 residues. Germline CDR1 is SEHNR and CDR2 is FQNEAQ (reference sequence). The whole variable domain, remainder taken from reference TRBV7-9 and TRBJ1-6, is DTGVSQNPRHKITKRGQNVTFRCDPISEHNRLYWYRQTLGQGPEFLTYFQNEAQLEKSRLLSDRFSAERPKGSFSTLEIQRTEQGDSAMYLCASSLKNLGQDNNSPLHFGNGTRLTVT.

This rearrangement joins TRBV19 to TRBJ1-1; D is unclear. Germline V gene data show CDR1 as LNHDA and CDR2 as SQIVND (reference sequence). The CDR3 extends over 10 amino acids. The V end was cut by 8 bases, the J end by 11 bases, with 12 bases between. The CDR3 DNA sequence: TGTGCCAGTGCCGAGGGAGTTGCTTTCTTT. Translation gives CASAEGVAFF.

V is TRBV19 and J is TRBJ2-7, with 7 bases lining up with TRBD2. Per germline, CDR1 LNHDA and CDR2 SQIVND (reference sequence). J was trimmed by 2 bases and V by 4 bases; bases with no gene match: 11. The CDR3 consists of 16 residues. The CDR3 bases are TGTGCCAGTAGTAGGGCTGCGGGAGCGATTGCCTACGAGCAGTACTTC. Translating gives CASSRAAGAIAYEQYF.

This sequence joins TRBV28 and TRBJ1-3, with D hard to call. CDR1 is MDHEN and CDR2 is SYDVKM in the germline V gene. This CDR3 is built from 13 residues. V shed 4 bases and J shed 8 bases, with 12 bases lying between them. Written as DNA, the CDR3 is TGTGCCAGCAGTTGGGCGCAAGGCTACACCATATATTTT. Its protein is CASSWAQGYTIYF.

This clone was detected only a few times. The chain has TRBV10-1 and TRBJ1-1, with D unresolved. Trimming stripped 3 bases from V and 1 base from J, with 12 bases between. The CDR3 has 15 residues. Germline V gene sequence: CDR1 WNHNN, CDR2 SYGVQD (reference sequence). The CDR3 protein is CASSERERTNTEAFF. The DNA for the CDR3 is TGCGCCAGCAGTGAAAGGGAGAGAACGAACACTGAAGCTTTCTTT.

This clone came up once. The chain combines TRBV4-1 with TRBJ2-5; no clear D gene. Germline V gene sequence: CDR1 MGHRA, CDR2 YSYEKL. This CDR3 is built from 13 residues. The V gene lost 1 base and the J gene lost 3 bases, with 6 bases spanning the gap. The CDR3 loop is CASSQGIEETQYF. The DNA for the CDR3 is TGCGCCAGCAGCCAAGGAATAGAAGAGACCCAGTACTTC.

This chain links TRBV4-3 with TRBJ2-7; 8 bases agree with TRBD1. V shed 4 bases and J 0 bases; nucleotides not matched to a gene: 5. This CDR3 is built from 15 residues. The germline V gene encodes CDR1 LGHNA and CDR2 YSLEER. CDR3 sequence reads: CASSRDRGPSYEQYF. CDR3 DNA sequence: TGCGCCAGCAGCCGAGACAGGGGCCCCTCCTACGAGCAGTACTTC.

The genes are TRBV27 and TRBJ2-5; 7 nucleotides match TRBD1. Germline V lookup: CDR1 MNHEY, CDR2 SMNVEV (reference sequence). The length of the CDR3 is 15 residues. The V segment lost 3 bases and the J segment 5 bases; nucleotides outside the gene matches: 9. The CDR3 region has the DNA TGTGCCAGCAGTTTTGGGGCAGGGGGTCGCGAGACCCAGTACTTC. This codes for CASSFGAGGRETQYF.

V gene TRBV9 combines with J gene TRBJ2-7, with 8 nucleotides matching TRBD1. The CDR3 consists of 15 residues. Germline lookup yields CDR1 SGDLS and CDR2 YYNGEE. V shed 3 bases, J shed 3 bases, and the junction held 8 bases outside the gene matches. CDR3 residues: CASSDRDRHLYEQYF. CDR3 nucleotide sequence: TGTGCCAGCAGCGACCGGGACAGGCACCTCTACGAGCAGTACTTC.

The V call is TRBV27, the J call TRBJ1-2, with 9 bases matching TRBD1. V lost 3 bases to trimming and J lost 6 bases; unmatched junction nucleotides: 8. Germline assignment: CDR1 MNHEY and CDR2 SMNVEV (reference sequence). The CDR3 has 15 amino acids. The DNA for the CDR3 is TGTGCCAGCAGTTTGGCTCCGACAGGGGGGAATGGCTACACCTTC. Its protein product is CASSLAPTGGNGYTF.